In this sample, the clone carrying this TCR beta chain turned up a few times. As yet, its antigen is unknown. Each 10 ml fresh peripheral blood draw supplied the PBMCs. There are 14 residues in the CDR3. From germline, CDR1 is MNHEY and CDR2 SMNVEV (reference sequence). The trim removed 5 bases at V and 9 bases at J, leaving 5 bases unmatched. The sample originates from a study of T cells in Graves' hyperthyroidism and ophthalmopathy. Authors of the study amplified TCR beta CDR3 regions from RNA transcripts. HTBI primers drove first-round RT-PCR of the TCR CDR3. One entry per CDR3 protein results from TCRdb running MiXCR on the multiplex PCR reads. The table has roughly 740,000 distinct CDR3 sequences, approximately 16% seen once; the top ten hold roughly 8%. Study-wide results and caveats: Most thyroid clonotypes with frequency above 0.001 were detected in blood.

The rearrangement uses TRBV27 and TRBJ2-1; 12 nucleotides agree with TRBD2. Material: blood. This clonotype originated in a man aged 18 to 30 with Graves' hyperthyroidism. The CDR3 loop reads CASSSRLAGVEQFF. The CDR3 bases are TGTGCCAGCAGTAGCAGACTAGCGGGAGTTGAGCAGTTCTTC.